This T cell receptor (beta chain) was sequenced in a study of blood T cell repertoires in COVID-19. Turning to the study itself: The United States, Italy and Spain were the sources of the acute and convalescent COVID-19 samples. The analysed material was cDNA or gDNA that came from T cells, B-cell-depleted T cells, or PBMCs.

Germline CDR1 reads SGHKS; CDR2 reads YYEKEE (reference sequence). V was clipped by 2 bases and J by 6 bases, with 15 bases between them. The CDR3 totals 14 residues. Authors' methods: From reference gene primer amplification, estimates of nucleated cell counts were derived. TCRdb's table, derived via immunoSEQ multiplex PCR, lists solely in-frame clones and lacks some. The V and J calls and clone size come from that table; D and trimming were worked out from the DNA. This sample yields 120,000 to 150,000 clones, of which more than 75% are seen a single time; 4% to 4.5% belongs to the top ten. This sequence originates from a woman between 40 and 55 years old with acute or convalescent COVID-19. The chain uses TRBV5-5 and TRBJ2-7, with D possibly matching TRBD1 (7 bases). The sequenced material came from peripheral blood. CDR3 sequence: CASSFRQGLGEQYF. The CDR3 coding sequence is TGTGCCAGCAGCTTTCGACAGGGACTGGGCGAGCAGTACTTC.